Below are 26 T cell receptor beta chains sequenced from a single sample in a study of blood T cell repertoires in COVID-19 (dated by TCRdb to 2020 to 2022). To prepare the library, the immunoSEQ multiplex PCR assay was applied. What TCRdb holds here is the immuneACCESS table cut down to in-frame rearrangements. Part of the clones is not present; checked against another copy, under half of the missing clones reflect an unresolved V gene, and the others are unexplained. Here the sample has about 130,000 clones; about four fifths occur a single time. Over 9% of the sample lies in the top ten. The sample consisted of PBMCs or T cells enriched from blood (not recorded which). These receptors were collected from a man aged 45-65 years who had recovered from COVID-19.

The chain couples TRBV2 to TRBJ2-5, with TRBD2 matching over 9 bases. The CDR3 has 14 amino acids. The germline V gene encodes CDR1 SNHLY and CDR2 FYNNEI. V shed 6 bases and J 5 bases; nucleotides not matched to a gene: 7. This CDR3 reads CASSETSGWETQYF. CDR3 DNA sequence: TGTGCCAGCAGCGAGACTAGCGGCTGGGAGACCCAGTACTTC.

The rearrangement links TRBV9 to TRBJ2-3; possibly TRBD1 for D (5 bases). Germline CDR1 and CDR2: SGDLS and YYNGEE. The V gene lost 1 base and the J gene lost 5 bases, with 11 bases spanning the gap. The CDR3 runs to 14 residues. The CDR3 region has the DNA TGTGCCAGCAGCGTATGGGGCTCCGGAGATACGCAGTATTTT. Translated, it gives CASSVWGSGDTQYF.

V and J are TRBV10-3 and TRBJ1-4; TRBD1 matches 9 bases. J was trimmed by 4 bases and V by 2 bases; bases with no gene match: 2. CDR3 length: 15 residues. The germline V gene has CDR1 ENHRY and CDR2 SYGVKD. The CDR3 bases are TGTGCCATCAGTGAGGGGGACAGGGATAATGAAAAACTGTTTTTT. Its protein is CAISEGDRDNEKLFF.

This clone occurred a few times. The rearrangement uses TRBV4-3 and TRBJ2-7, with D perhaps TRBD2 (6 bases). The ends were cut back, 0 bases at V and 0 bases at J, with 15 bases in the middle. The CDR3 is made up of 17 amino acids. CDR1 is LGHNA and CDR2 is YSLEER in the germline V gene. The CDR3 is CASSQEAFGTASYEQYF. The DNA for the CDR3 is TGCGCCAGCAGCCAAGAGGCGTTTGGGACTGCCTCCTACGAGCAGTACTTC.

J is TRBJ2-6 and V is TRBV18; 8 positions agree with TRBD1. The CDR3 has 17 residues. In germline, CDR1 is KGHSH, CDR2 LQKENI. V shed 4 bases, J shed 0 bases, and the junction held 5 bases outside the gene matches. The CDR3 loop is CASSQGQAASGANVLTF. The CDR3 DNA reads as TGTGCCAGCTCACAGGGACAGGCGGCCTCTGGGGCCAACGTCCTGACTTTC.

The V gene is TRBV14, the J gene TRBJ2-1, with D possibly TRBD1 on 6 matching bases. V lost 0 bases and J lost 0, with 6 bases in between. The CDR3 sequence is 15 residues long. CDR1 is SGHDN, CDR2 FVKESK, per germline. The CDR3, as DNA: TGTGCCAGCAGCCAAGAAGGGGGCTCCTACAATGAGCAGTTCTTC. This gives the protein CASSQEGGSYNEQFF.

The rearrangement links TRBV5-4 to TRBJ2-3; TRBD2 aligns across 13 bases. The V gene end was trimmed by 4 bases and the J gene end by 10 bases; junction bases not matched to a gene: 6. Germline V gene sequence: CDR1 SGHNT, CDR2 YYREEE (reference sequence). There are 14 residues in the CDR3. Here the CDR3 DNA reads TGTGCCAGCAGCACCGGACTAGCGGGGGACGCGCAGTATTTT. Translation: CASSTGLAGDAQYF.

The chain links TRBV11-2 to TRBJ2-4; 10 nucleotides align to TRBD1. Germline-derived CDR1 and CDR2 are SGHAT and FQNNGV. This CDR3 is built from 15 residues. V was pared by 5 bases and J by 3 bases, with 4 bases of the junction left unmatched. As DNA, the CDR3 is TGTGCCAGCAGCCGGACAGGGGGTGACAAAAACATTCAGTACTTC. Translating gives CASSRTGGDKNIQYF. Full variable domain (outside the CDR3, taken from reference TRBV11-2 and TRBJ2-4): EAGVAQSPRYKIIEKRQSVAFWCNPISGHATLYWYQQILGQGPKLLIQFQNNGVVDDSQLPKDRFSAERLKGVDSTLKIQPAKLEDSAVYLCASSRTGGDKNIQYFGAGTRLSVL.

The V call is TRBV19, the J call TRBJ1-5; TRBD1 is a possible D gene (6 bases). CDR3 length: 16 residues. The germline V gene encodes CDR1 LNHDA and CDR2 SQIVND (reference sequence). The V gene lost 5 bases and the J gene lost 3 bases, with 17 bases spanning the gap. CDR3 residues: CASSASGTGHNQPQHF. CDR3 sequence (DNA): TGTGCCAGTAGTGCCTCCGGGACGGGACACAATCAGCCCCAGCATTTT.

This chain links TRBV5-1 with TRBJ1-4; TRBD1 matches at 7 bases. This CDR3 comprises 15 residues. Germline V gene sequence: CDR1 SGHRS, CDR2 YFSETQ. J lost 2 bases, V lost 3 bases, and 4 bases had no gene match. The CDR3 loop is CASSSYRGTNEKLFF. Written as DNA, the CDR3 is TGCGCCAGCAGCTCTTACAGGGGTACTAATGAAAAACTGTTTTTT.

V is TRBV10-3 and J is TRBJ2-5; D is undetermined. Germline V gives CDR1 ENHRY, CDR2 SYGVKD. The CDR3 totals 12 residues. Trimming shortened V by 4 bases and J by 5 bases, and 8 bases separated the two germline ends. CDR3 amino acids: CAISGQAETQYF. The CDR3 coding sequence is TGTGCCATCAGTGGGCAGGCTGAGACCCAGTACTTC.

The CDR3 here is CASSKGVNTEAFF. CDR3 bases: TGTGCCAGCAGCAAGGGGGTAAACACTGAAGCTTTCTTT. The rearrangement links TRBV11-2 to TRBJ1-1; possibly TRBD1 for D (6 bases). The length of the CDR3 is 13 residues. Germline-derived CDR1 and CDR2 are SGHAT and FQNNGV. The V end was cut by 5 bases, the J end by 2 bases, with 9 bases between.

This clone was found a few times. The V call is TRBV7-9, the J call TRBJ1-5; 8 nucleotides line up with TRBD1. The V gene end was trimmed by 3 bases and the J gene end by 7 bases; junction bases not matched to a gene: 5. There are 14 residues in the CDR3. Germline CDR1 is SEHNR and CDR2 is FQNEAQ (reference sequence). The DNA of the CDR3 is TGTGCCAGCAGCTTCGACAGGGGCTTCCAGCCCCAGCATTTT. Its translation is CASSFDRGFQPQHF.

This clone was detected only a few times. The CDR3 nucleotides read TGTGCCAGCAGCCGCACCCGGGCCCCAGGGCCTAATTCACCCCTCCACTTT. Translation gives CASSRTRAPGPNSPLHF. This rearrangement joins TRBV6-2 or TRBV6-3 to TRBJ1-6, with D maybe TRBD1 (5 bases). V shed 6 bases and J shed 6 bases, with 21 bases lying between them. The CDR3 totals 17 residues. Germline V lookup: CDR1 MNHEY, CDR2 SVGEGT.

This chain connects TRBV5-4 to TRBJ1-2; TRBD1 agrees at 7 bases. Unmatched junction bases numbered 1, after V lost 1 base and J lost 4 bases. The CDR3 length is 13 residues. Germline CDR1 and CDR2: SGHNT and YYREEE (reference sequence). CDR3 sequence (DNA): TGTGCCAGCAGCTTGTCAGGGGGCTATGGCTACACCTTC. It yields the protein CASSLSGGYGYTF. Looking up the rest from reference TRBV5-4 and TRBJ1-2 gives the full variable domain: ETGVTQSPTHLIKTRGQQVTLRCSSQSGHNTVSWYQQALGQGPQFIFQYYREEENGRGNFPPRFSGLQFPNYSSELNVNALELDDSALYLCASSLSGGYGYTFGSGTRLTVV.

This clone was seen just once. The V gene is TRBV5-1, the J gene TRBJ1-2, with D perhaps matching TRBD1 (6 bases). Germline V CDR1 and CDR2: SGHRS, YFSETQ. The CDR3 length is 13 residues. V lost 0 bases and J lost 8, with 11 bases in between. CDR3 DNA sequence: TGCGCCAGCAGCTTGGACAGGGATTGGGGCTACACCTTC. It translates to CASSLDRDWGYTF. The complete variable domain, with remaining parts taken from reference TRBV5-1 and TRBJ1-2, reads KAGVTQTPRYLIKTRGQQVTLSCSPISGHRSVSWYQQTPGQGLQFLFEYFSETQRNKGNFPGRFSGRQFSNSRSEMNVSTLELGDSALYLCASSLDRDWGYTFGSGTRLTVV.

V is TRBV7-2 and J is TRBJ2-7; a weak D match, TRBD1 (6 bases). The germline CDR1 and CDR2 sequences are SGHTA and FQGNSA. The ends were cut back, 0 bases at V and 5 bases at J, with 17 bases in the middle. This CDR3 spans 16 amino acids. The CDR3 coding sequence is TGTGCCAGCAGCTTAGCAGGGTCAGGGGTACTCCACGAGCAGTACTTC. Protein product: CASSLAGSGVLHEQYF.

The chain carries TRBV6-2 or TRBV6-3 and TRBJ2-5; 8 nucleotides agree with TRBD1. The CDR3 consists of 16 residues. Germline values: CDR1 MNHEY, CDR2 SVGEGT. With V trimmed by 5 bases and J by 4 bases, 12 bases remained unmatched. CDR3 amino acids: CASSPQGEVVAETQYF. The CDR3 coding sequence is TGTGCCAGCAGTCCACAGGGGGAGGTCGTCGCAGAGACCCAGTACTTC.

As DNA, the CDR3 is TGCGCCAGCAGCTTGGCCTGGACAGGGAATTCACCCCTCCACTTT. This codes for CASSLAWTGNSPLHF. V and J are TRBV5-1 and TRBJ1-6; 8 bases match TRBD1. The V segment lost 0 bases and the J segment 7 bases; nucleotides outside the gene matches: 3. The V gene's germline CDR1 is SGHRS and CDR2 YFSETQ. The CDR3 runs to 15 residues.

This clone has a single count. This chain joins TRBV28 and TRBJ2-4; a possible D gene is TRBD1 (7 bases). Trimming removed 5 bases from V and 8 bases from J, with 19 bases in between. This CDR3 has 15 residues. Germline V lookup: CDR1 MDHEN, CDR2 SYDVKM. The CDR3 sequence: CASSGFVQGGYIQYF. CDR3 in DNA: TGTGCCAGCAGTGGATTTGTGCAGGGGGGATACATTCAGTACTTC.

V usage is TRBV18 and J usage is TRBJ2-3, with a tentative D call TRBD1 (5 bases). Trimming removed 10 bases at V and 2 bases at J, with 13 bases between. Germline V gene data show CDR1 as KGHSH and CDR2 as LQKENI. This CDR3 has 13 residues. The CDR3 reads CATKTDNTDTQYF. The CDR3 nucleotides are TGTGCCACCAAGACAGACAACACAGATACGCAGTATTTT.

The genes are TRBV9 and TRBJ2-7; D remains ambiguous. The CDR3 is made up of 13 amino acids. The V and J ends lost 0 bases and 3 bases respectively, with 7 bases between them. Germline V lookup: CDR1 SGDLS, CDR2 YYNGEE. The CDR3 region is CASSVGHFYEQYF. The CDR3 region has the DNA TGTGCCAGCAGCGTAGGACACTTCTACGAGCAGTACTTC.

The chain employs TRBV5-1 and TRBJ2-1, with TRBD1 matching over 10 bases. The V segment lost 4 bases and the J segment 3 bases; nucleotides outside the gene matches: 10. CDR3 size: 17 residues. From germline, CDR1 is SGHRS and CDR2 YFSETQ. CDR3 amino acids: CASSPRGQGMSYNEQFF. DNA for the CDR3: TGCGCCAGCAGCCCCCGGGGACAGGGGATGAGCTACAATGAGCAGTTCTTC.

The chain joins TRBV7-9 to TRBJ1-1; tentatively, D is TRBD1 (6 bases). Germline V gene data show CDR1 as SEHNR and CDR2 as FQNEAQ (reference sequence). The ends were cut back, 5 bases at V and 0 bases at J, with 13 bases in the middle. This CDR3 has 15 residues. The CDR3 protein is CASSQGHPMNTEAFF. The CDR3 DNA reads TGTGCCAGCAGCCAGGGACACCCCATGAACACTGAAGCTTTCTTT. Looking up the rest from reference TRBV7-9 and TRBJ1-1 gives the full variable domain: DTGVSQNPRHKITKRGQNVTFRCDPISEHNRLYWYRQTLGQGPEFLTYFQNEAQLEKSRLLSDRFSAERPKGSFSTLEIQRTEQGDSAMYLCASSQGHPMNTEAFFGQGTRLTVV.

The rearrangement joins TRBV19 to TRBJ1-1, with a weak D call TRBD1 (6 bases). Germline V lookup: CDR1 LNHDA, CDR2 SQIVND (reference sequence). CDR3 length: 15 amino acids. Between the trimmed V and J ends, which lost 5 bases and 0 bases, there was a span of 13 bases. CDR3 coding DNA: TGTGCCAGTAGTTACCTTGGACAGATGAACACTGAAGCTTTCTTT. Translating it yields CASSYLGQMNTEAFF. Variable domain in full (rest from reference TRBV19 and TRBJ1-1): DGGITQSPKYLFRKEGQNVTLSCEQNLNHDAMYWYRQDPGQGLRLIYYSQIVNDFQKGDIAEGYSVSREKKESFPLTVTSAQKNPTAFYLCASSYLGQMNTEAFFGQGTRLTVV.

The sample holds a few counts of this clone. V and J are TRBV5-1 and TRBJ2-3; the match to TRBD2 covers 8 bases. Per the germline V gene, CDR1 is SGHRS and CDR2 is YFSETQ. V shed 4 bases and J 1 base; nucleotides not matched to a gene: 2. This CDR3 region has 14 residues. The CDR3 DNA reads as TGCGCCAGCAGCCCCGGGGGGGGCACAGATACGCAGTATTTT. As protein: CASSPGGGTDTQYF.